The 18 T cell receptor beta chains in this list originate from one sample, sequenced in a study of CD8 T cells in Susac syndrome. A quantity of about 0.45 to 1 ug RNA underwent reverse transcription using random hexamers. A single record per CDR3 protein comes from TCRdb applying MiXCR to the immunoSEQ multiplex PCR reads. The sample records approximately 160,000 distinct CDR3 sequences, about 91% being singletons. Sequenced: CD4+ T cells from PBMCs. Receptors originate from a human donor in good health.

The DNA for the CDR3 is TGTGCCAGTAGTATAAGCGGGGCTAGCACAGATACGCAGTATTTT. As protein: CASSISGASTDTQYF. V is TRBV19 and J is TRBJ2-3, with TRBD2 matching 7 bases. V lost 2 bases and J lost 0; bases outside the gene matches: 2. Germline assignment: CDR1 LNHDA and CDR2 SQIVND (reference sequence). The CDR3 sequence is 15 residues long. Based on the CDR3 plus reference TRBV19 and TRBJ2-3, the full variable domain is DGGITQSPKYLFRKEGQNVTLSCEQNLNHDAMYWYRQDPGQGLRLIYYSQIVNDFQKGDIAEGYSVSREKKESFPLTVTSAQKNPTAFYLCASSISGASTDTQYFGPGTRLTVL.

This clonotype has just a few counts. This sequence joins TRBV19 and TRBJ2-5; D is unresolved. This CDR3 has 12 amino acids. Germline V CDR1 and CDR2: LNHDA, SQIVND (reference sequence). Trimming pared 6 bases from V and 2 bases from J, leaving 7 bases between. The CDR3 protein is CASRDTQETQYF. The CDR3 DNA sequence: TGTGCCAGTAGAGACACGCAAGAGACCCAGTACTTC.

This sequence joins TRBV4-3 and TRBJ2-2, with 7 bases that match TRBD1. Germline CDR1 is LGHNA and CDR2 is YSLEER. Trimming at V came to 6 bases and at J to 7 bases, leaving 8 bases not matched to a gene. There are 14 residues in the CDR3. The CDR3 sequence: CASSPGTDDGELFF. CDR3 nucleotide sequence: TGCGCCAGCAGTCCCGGGACAGATGACGGGGAGCTGTTTTTT.

This clonotype has only a few counts. The CDR3 region is CASSEGSYEQYF. As DNA, the CDR3 is TGTGCCAGCAGTGAAGGGTCCTACGAGCAGTACTTC. This rearrangement joins TRBV2 to TRBJ2-7; D remains unclear. The CDR3 extends over 12 amino acids. Germline CDR1 and CDR2: SNHLY and FYNNEI. The V end lost 1 base, the J end lost 1 base, and 2 bases lay between the germline ends.

The chain joins TRBV7-2 to TRBJ2-2, with D perhaps assigned TRBD1 or TRBD2 (6 bases each). The CDR3 is 15 amino acids. V was shortened by 2 bases and J by 7 bases, with 14 bases between the two germline ends. CDR1 is SGHTA, CDR2 FQGNSA, per germline. CDR3 in amino acids: CASSLLGGAGGELFF. The CDR3 coding sequence is TGTGCCAGCAGCTTATTGGGGGGCGCTGGCGGGGAGCTGTTTTTT.

A single count supports this clonotype. J is TRBJ2-2 and V is TRBV6-6, with TRBD1 matching 9 bases. Germline V gene lookup returns CDR1 MNHNY and CDR2 SVGAGI (reference sequence). The CDR3 has 16 amino acids. Trimming cost V 6 bases and J 3 bases; bases outside gene matches: 8. The CDR3 nucleotides are TGTGCCAGCAGCAGAAAAGGACAGGGGTACACCGGGGAGCTGTTTTTT. Its protein is CASSRKGQGYTGELFF.

The genes are TRBV19 and TRBJ2-7; maybe TRBD2 (5 bases). The germline V gene has CDR1 LNHDA and CDR2 SQIVND (reference sequence). The CDR3 sequence is 14 residues long. V lost 5 bases to trimming and J lost 3 bases, with 14 bases between them. CDR3 in DNA: TGTGCCAGTAGTCGGACTTCGGGTCTCTACGAGCAGTACTTC. Translating gives CASSRTSGLYEQYF. The full variable domain, in which reference TRBV19 and TRBJ2-7 provide the parts outside the CDR3, is DGGITQSPKYLFRKEGQNVTLSCEQNLNHDAMYWYRQDPGQGLRLIYYSQIVNDFQKGDIAEGYSVSREKKESFPLTVTSAQKNPTAFYLCASSRTSGLYEQYFGPGTRLTVT.

V and J are TRBV4-3 and TRBJ1-3; D gene ambiguous. V dropped 4 bases and J dropped 3 bases, with 13 bases sitting between them. From germline, CDR1 is LGHNA and CDR2 YSLEER. This CDR3 has 15 residues. DNA for the CDR3: TGCGCCAGCAGCCTTGCGGGGATACTTGGAAACACCATATATTTT. Translated: CASSLAGILGNTIYF.

The genes are TRBV10-3 and TRBJ1-1; D is perhaps TRBD1 (6 bases). The germline V and J ends were trimmed by 6 bases and 1 base, with 12 bases remaining between them. Germline CDR1 and CDR2: ENHRY and SYGVKD. CDR3 length: 14 amino acids. CDR3 loop: CAIRRTEQNTEAFF. In nucleotides, the CDR3 is TGTGCCATCAGGAGGACAGAACAGAACACTGAAGCTTTCTTT.

This sequence joins TRBV7-2 and TRBJ1-5, with D uncertain. V gave up 5 bases and J gave up 1 base, with 6 bases separating them. The CDR3 length is 13 residues. Germline V CDR1 and CDR2: SGHTA, FQGNSA. DNA of the CDR3: TGTGCCAGCAGCACAAACAGCAATCAGCCCCAGCATTTT. Protein sequence: CASSTNSNQPQHF.

The chain links TRBV9 to TRBJ2-1; maybe TRBD1 (6 bases). The CDR3 runs 17 residues. Germline V gene sequence: CDR1 SGDLS, CDR2 YYNGEE. V gave up 4 bases and J gave up 4 bases, with 21 bases separating them. The CDR3 loop reads CASSLSTGRKPYNEQFF. In DNA, the CDR3 is TGTGCCAGCAGCTTAAGCACAGGGCGTAAGCCTTACAATGAGCAGTTCTTC.

The chain combines TRBV6-5 with TRBJ1-2, with D hard to call. In germline, CDR1 is MNHEY, CDR2 SVGAGI. V lost 5 bases and J 2 bases, leaving 15 bases between the germline ends. The CDR3 totals 15 residues. The CDR3 DNA follows: TGTGCCAGCAGTACCGCCGGGTTTTCGAACTATGGCTACACCTTC. This codes for CASSTAGFSNYGYTF.

J is TRBJ2-3 and V is TRBV7-9; 10 bases match TRBD2. This CDR3 contains 15 residues. J gave up 0 bases and V 7 bases, and 4 bases lay outside the gene matches. Germline V gene lookup returns CDR1 SEHNR and CDR2 FQNEAQ (reference sequence). The CDR3 DNA is TGTGCCAGCACCATACTAGCGGGGAGCACAGATACGCAGTATTTT. Translating it yields CASTILAGSTDTQYF.

This chain links TRBV29-1 with TRBJ1-1, with a possible D match to TRBD1 (5 bases). The length of the CDR3 is 13 residues. Trimming shortened V by 4 bases and J by 5 bases, and 14 bases separated the two germline ends. In germline, CDR1 is SQVTM, CDR2 ANQGSEA. Written as DNA, the CDR3 is TGCAGCGTTGTGCGGGAGGGGCTTACTGAAGCTTTCTTT. This sequence encodes CSVVREGLTEAFF.

This clonotype was recorded once. The J gene is TRBJ2-7, the V gene TRBV12-3 or TRBV12-4; perhaps D is TRBD1 or TRBD2 (5 bases each). The CDR3 sequence is 15 residues long. Trimming took 6 bases from V and 3 from J, leaving 18 bases between them. The CDR3 loop reads CASSQTGLGDYEQYF. The CDR3 DNA reads TGTGCCAGCAGCCAGACCGGGCTGGGGGACTACGAGCAGTACTTC.

The CDR3 region is CASRPGGAGNEKLFF. The CDR3 coding sequence is TGTGCCAGCAGGCCAGGGGGCGCGGGTAATGAAAAACTGTTTTTT. The chain has TRBV2 and TRBJ1-4; TRBD1 agrees at 8 bases. Germline trimming cut 6 bases from V and 4 bases from J; bases unmatched to any gene: 7. The CDR3 has 15 residues. CDR1 SNHLY and CDR2 FYNNEI come from the germline V gene.

V gene TRBV10-1 combines with J gene TRBJ1-6; D call uncertain. V was pared by 8 bases and J by 7 bases, with 12 bases between. The CDR3 is 13 residues long. Germline CDR1 and CDR2: WNHNN and SYGVQD (reference sequence). DNA for the CDR3: TGCGCCAGCGGCCAGGAAGGGAATTCACCCCTCCACTTT. This codes for CASGQEGNSPLHF.

The V call is TRBV24-1, the J call TRBJ2-3, with unresolved D. V gave up 2 bases and J gave up 0 bases, with 5 bases separating them. The CDR3 spans 14 residues. Looked up from germline, CDR1 is KGHDR and CDR2 is SFDVKD. CDR3 in DNA: TGTGCCACCAGTGATTCAAGCAGCACAGATACGCAGTATTTT. This encodes CATSDSSSTDTQYF.